The 28 T cell receptor beta chains below were found in one sample sequenced in a study of T cells after yellow fever vaccination (dated by TCRdb to about 2019). This specimen's treatment or condition label, interpreted: live attenuated yellow fever vaccine strain. Library creation used 5' RACE. Sequencing instrument: Illumina HiSeq 2500. TCRdb cleaned the public reads at Q25 with fastp, built clones with MiXCR and kept in-frame beta chains. CDR3 protein duplicates are merged, each entry listing the most common genes and DNA. The sample contains 550,000 or so distinct CDR3 sequences, roughly 19% of them found a single time. Of the sample, 14% falls within the top ten clones. The sequencing here drew on PBMCs, taken 15 days after the yellow fever booster vaccination. Receptors were obtained from a man aged 25-45 years who received the YFV17D yellow fever vaccine.

This clonotype was counted at least ten times. The chain couples TRBV6-1 to TRBJ1-5, with D possibly matching TRBD1 (5 bases). V dropped 5 bases and J dropped 7 bases, with 12 bases sitting between them. The germline V gene encodes CDR1 MNHNS and CDR2 SASEGT. This CDR3 contains 13 residues. CDR3 in DNA: TGTGCCAGCAGTCCGCCAGGGAGGCAGCCCCAGCATTTT. It codes for CASSPPGRQPQHF.

This clonotype was observed a few times. V usage is TRBV20-1 and J usage is TRBJ2-5, with TRBD1 as a possible D gene (5 bases). The V end lost 6 bases, the J end lost 2 bases, and 10 bases lay between the germline ends. Germline V gene data show CDR1 as DFQATT and CDR2 as SNEGSKA (reference sequence). This CDR3 is built from 12 residues. This CDR3 is CSASRQQETQYF. The CDR3 DNA reads TGCAGTGCCAGCAGACAGCAAGAGACCCAGTACTTC.

The V call is TRBV5-1, the J call TRBJ1-1; 7 positions match TRBD1. The CDR3 is 15 residues long. V shed 0 bases, J shed 6 bases, and the junction held 8 bases outside the gene matches. Looked up from germline, CDR1 is SGHRS and CDR2 is YFSETQ. CDR3 region: CASSLEIQGLAEAFF. In nucleotides, the CDR3 is TGCGCCAGCAGCTTGGAGATACAGGGGTTGGCTGAAGCTTTCTTT.

This clonotype was found a few times. The chain couples TRBV20-1 to TRBJ2-2; TRBD1 matches 8 bases. The CDR3 contains 14 residues. V trimming: 6 bases; J trimming: 0 bases; junction bases outside the gene matches: 3. Germline V gene data show CDR1 as DFQATT and CDR2 as SNEGSKA (reference sequence). CDR3 DNA: TGCAGTGCCGGGGGACAGGCGAACACCGGGGAGCTGTTTTTT. Amino acid sequence: CSAGGQANTGELFF.

The CDR3 here is CASSPREGGRVDGYTF. As DNA, the CDR3 is TGTGCCAGCAGCCCCAGGGAAGGGGGCAGAGTGGATGGCTACACCTTC. This chain links TRBV5-6 with TRBJ1-2, with 7 bases that match TRBD1. The J segment lost 6 bases and the V segment lost 4 bases, leaving 15 bases of the junction unmatched. The CDR3 is 16 amino acids. Germline values: CDR1 SGHDT, CDR2 YYEEEE.

The table lists this clonotype with a few counts. V and J are TRBV7-4 and TRBJ2-3; TRBD2 agrees at 7 bases. Unmatched junction bases numbered 9, after V lost 2 bases and J lost 1 base. The CDR3 is 17 amino acids. Germline lookup yields CDR1 SGHVT and CDR2 SQSDAQ. The CDR3 is CASSLRLAGGRTDTQYF. CDR3 DNA: TGTGCCAGCAGCTTACGGTTAGCGGGCGGTCGCACAGATACGCAGTATTTT.

The V gene is TRBV29-1, the J gene TRBJ2-1; 9 positions match TRBD2. CDR3 size: 13 residues. Germline values: CDR1 SQVTM, CDR2 ANQGSEA. The V and J ends lost 4 bases and 5 bases, in that order; junction bases with no gene match: 3. CDR3 bases: TGCAGCGTTGGTAGCGGGGGAAACAATGAGCAGTTCTTC. Translating gives CSVGSGGNNEQFF.

The chain uses TRBV6-2 or TRBV6-3 and TRBJ2-7; the D call may be TRBD1 or TRBD2 (5 bases each). Between the trimmed V and J ends, which lost 2 bases and 2 bases, there was a span of 13 bases. Germline V gene lookup returns CDR1 MNHEY and CDR2 SVGEGT. This CDR3 is 15 amino acids long. For the CDR3, the DNA is TGTGCCAGCAGTTACCCCGGGACCCAAGCCTACGAGCAGTACTTC. This encodes CASSYPGTQAYEQYF.

The chain joins TRBV27 to TRBJ2-5, with D possibly matching TRBD1 (6 bases). The CDR3 spans 16 residues. Trimming took 5 bases from V and 3 from J, leaving 19 bases between them. Germline V gene lookup returns CDR1 MNHEY and CDR2 SMNVEV (reference sequence). The CDR3 DNA is TGTGCCAGCAGTCCCCACTCTTGGGGGCGAAAAGAGACCCAGTACTTC. Amino acids: CASSPHSWGRKETQYF.

The CDR3 DNA follows: TGTGCCAGCAGCCCCGGGCTAGCGGCCGAGCAGTACTTC. Translation: CASSPGLAAEQYF. The chain couples TRBV7-2 to TRBJ2-7, with 7 bases matching TRBD2. V dropped 5 bases and J dropped 6; count of bases not matched to a gene: 7. Germline V gene data show CDR1 as SGHTA and CDR2 as FQGNSA. The length of the CDR3 is 13 residues.

A few counts support this clonotype. The rearrangement uses TRBV7-2 and TRBJ2-2; 14 bases are a match to TRBD2. J gave up 6 bases and V 6 bases, and 3 bases lay outside the gene matches. Germline V gives CDR1 SGHTA, CDR2 FQGNSA. The CDR3 covers 15 residues. Here the CDR3 reads CASRRGLAGAGELFF. Here the CDR3 DNA reads TGTGCCAGCAGACGGGGACTAGCGGGAGCCGGGGAGCTGTTTTTT.

In this sample, this clonotype turned up a few times. V usage is TRBV4-3 and J usage is TRBJ2-1, with D unclear. Trimming removed 0 bases from V and 6 bases from J, with 6 bases in between. In germline, CDR1 is LGHNA, CDR2 YSLEER. The CDR3 covers 13 residues. The CDR3, as DNA: TGCGCCAGCAGCCAAGAACGTCGCAATGAGCAGTTCTTC. Translated, it gives CASSQERRNEQFF.

The rearrangement uses TRBV5-1 and TRBJ1-4; 8 nucleotides align to TRBD1. The V and J ends lost 7 bases and 8 bases, in that order; junction bases with no gene match: 7. Germline V gives CDR1 SGHRS, CDR2 YFSETQ. The CDR3 spans 13 residues. CDR3 nucleotide sequence: TGCGCCAGCGGGACAGGAACGCAAGAAAAACTGTTTTTT. Amino acids: CASGTGTQEKLFF. Combining the CDR3 with reference TRBV5-1 and TRBJ1-4 gives the whole variable domain KAGVTQTPRYLIKTRGQQVTLSCSPISGHRSVSWYQQTPGQGLQFLFEYFSETQRNKGNFPGRFSGRQFSNSRSEMNVSTLELGDSALYLCASGTGTQEKLFFGSGTQLSVL.

This sequence joins TRBV18 and TRBJ2-1; D is unclear. This CDR3 spans 14 amino acids. Trimming took off 3 bases at V and 12 bases at J, with 18 bases between the two ends. Looked up from germline, CDR1 is KGHSH and CDR2 is LQKENI. The CDR3 loop reads CASSPMMASSAQFF. The CDR3 DNA reads TGTGCCAGCTCACCCATGATGGCCTCTTCCGCGCAGTTCTTC.

The chain joins TRBV15 to TRBJ2-3, with TRBD1 matching over 7 bases. This CDR3 comprises 16 residues. V trimming: 1 base; J trimming: 4 bases; junction bases outside the gene matches: 8. CDR1 is LNHNV, CDR2 YYDKDF, per germline (reference sequence). The CDR3 loop reads CATSRVATGYADTQYF. Written as DNA, the CDR3 is TGTGCCACCAGCAGAGTCGCGACAGGGTATGCAGATACGCAGTATTTT.

This clonotype showed up just a few times. The CDR3 reads CASSSGRAGQETQYF. The CDR3 region has the DNA TGTGCCAGCAGCTCCGGGAGGGCAGGGCAAGAGACCCAGTACTTC. The V call is TRBV7-2, the J call TRBJ2-5, with 8 bases aligning to TRBD2. Germline V CDR1 and CDR2: SGHTA, FQGNSA. The CDR3 covers 15 residues. V trimming: 4 bases; J trimming: 2 bases; junction bases outside the gene matches: 6.

This clonotype was seen only a few times. The rearrangement links TRBV2 to TRBJ2-1; the match to TRBD2 covers 13 bases. From germline, CDR1 is SNHLY and CDR2 FYNNEI. This CDR3 is built from 16 residues. V was clipped by 6 bases and J by 9 bases; unmatched bases: 11. In DNA, the CDR3 is TGTGCCAGCAGCGCAACGGGACTAGCGGGATTCAGTGAGCAGTTCTTC. It specifies CASSATGLAGFSEQFF.

The chain has TRBV11-2 and TRBJ2-3; D is unresolved. Germline lookup yields CDR1 SGHAT and CDR2 FQNNGV. V was cut by 4 bases and J by 2 bases, with 13 bases left in between. CDR3 length: 15 residues. The CDR3 DNA sequence: TGTGCCAGCAGCTCCCATCCCAGCCTCACAGATACGCAGTATTTT. Its translation is CASSSHPSLTDTQYF.

The gene calls are TRBV12-3 or TRBV12-4 and TRBJ2-7; the D is unclear. The CDR3 is 14 residues long. V was clipped by 5 bases and J by 2 bases, with 13 bases between them. The DNA for the CDR3 is TGTGCCAGCAGTCCCCGTCCCAGTACCTACGAGCAGTACTTC. It codes for CASSPRPSTYEQYF.

The gene calls are TRBV3-1 and TRBJ2-5, with 11 bases identical to TRBD2. CDR1 is LGHDT, CDR2 YNNKEL, per germline (reference sequence). This CDR3 contains 17 residues. V lost 3 bases to trimming and J lost 5 bases; unmatched junction nucleotides: 11. CDR3 coding DNA: TGTGCCAGCAGCCAGAGAAGAATAGCGGGAGGGCACGAGACCCAGTACTTC. Translated, it gives CASSQRRIAGGHETQYF.

This chain connects TRBV6-5 to TRBJ2-3, with TRBD2 matching over 10 bases. Germline V lookup: CDR1 MNHEY, CDR2 SVGAGI. The CDR3 runs to 18 residues. The V segment lost 3 bases and the J segment 4 bases; nucleotides outside the gene matches: 13. As DNA, the CDR3 is TGTGCCAGCAGTTATCCCCCTAGCGGGAGCCGAACATCAGATACGCAGTATTTT. This encodes CASSYPPSGSRTSDTQYF.

This clonotype was found a few times. This chain joins TRBV20-1 and TRBJ2-7; 8 bases are shared with TRBD2. CDR1 and CDR2 from the germline V gene are DFQATT and SNEGSKA (reference sequence). The CDR3 extends over 13 amino acids. The junction had 6 bases not matched to a gene; V was cut back by 4 bases and J by 4 bases. The CDR3 region is CSAILAGGYEQYF. The CDR3 nucleotides read TGCAGTGCTATTCTCGCGGGAGGTTACGAGCAGTACTTC.

The chain employs TRBV5-5 and TRBJ1-1; no definite D call. This CDR3 is built from 13 residues. Trimming removed 0 bases from V and 5 bases from J, with 8 bases in between. Germline assignment: CDR1 SGHKS and CDR2 YYEKEE (reference sequence). In DNA, the CDR3 is TGTGCCAGCAGCTTGGATCGGCTGACTGAAGCTTTCTTT. Amino acids: CASSLDRLTEAFF.

The rearrangement joins TRBV7-2 to TRBJ2-4; TRBD2 agrees at 8 bases. CDR3 length equals 13 residues. The junction had 9 bases not matched to a gene; V was cut back by 2 bases and J by 15 bases. Germline-derived CDR1 and CDR2 are SGHTA and FQGNSA. The CDR3 DNA is TGTGCCAGCAGCTTATCTAGCGGGCCCTTAAGGTACTTC. Translation gives CASSLSSGPLRYF.

The gene calls are TRBV11-2 and TRBJ2-7; 9 bases match TRBD1. The germline V gene has CDR1 SGHAT and CDR2 FQNNGV. The CDR3 runs 14 residues. V was pared by 4 bases and J by 7 bases, with 8 bases of the junction left unmatched. CDR3 residues: CASSSGTGMWEQYF. CDR3 nucleotides: TGTGCCAGCAGCTCCGGGACAGGGATGTGGGAGCAGTACTTC.

This clonotype was detected only a few times. This chain links TRBV19 with TRBJ1-4; D gene uncertain. V was trimmed by 6 bases and J by 7 bases, leaving 12 bases between them. The CDR3 covers 13 residues. Germline CDR1 LNHDA, CDR2 SQIVND (reference sequence). DNA for the CDR3: TGTGCCAGTAGAAGTCCAAGGAGTGAAAAACTGTTTTTT. Translation: CASRSPRSEKLFF.

This clonotype came up a few times. This rearrangement joins TRBV3-1 to TRBJ2-7, with 10 nucleotides matching TRBD1. V was pared by 0 bases and J by 5 bases, with 13 bases of the junction left unmatched. There are 18 residues in the CDR3. Germline V gene lookup returns CDR1 LGHDT and CDR2 YNNKEL (reference sequence). The CDR3 DNA is TGTGCCAGCAGCCAAGATCCTCGAGGACAGGGGGTTATAAACGAGCAGTACTTC. Translating gives CASSQDPRGQGVINEQYF.

There are a few counts of this clonotype. In DNA, the CDR3 is TGTGCCAGCAGTTCCTCGGACGTCTACGAGCAGTACTTC. This encodes CASSSSDVYEQYF. The chain combines TRBV12-3 or TRBV12-4 with TRBJ2-7; D remains unclear. There are 13 residues in the CDR3. V gave up 4 bases and J gave up 3 bases, with 10 bases separating them.